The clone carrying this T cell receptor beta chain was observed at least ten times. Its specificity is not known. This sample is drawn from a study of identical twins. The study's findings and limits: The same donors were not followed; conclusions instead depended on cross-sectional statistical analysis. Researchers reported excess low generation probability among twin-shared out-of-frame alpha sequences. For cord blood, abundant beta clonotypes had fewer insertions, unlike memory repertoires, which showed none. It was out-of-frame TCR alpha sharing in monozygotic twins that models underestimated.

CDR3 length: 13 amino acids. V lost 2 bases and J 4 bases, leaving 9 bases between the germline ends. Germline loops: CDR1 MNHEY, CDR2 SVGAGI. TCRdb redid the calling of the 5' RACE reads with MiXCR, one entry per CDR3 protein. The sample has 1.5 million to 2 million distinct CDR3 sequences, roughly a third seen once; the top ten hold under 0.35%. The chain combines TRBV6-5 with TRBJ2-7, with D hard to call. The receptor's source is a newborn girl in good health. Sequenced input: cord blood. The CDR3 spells CASSYGVTYEQYF. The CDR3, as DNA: TGTGCCAGCAGTTACGGCGTCACTTACGAGCAGTACTTC.